Here is one T cell receptor beta chain with its context. The data were obtained in a study of blood T cell repertoires in COVID-19. The CDR3 is 14 residues long. V was cut by 6 bases and J by 7 bases, with 16 bases left in between. CDR1 is MNHEY and CDR2 is SMNVEV in the germline V gene (reference sequence). Clones were read by immunoSEQ multiplex PCR, and TCRdb kept only the in-frame ones, dropping some. The sample consists of a few hundred thousand clones, around 88% of them appearing once. Material: PBMCs or T cells enriched from blood (not recorded which). The origin of this receptor is a woman between 40 and 55 years old with acute COVID-19. The chain uses TRBV27 and TRBJ2-1; D may be TRBD2 (5 bases). The CDR3 DNA follows: TGTGCCAGCAGACTGTCCCCGACGGGGAATGAGCAGTTCTTC. This encodes CASRLSPTGNEQFF.